The 11 T cell receptor beta chains below come from one sample, sequenced in a study of spatial heterogeneity in lung cancer (dated by TCRdb to the late 2010s). The library was produced with 5' RACE. The run used a NextSeq 500. TCRdb took the public reads, trimmed them with fastp at Q25, ran MiXCR for clone calling and kept in-frame beta chains. Rows merge per CDR3 protein into single entries with the most common DNA and genes. Within this sample are about 3,000 distinct CDR3 sequences, with 2.5% to 3% of them counted one time only. The ten top clones hold 20% to 25% of the sample. The intended sense of this specimen's time point label: sample taken at primary tumor resection. The sample here was normal lung tissue next to the tumor, taken at surgery. The receptors here all came from a male donor with early-stage non-small cell lung cancer.

By frequency in the sample, this clonotype is medium-sized. The J gene is TRBJ1-1, the V gene TRBV2; unclear D gene. The V end lost 7 bases, the J end lost 0 bases, and 9 bases lay between the germline ends. CDR3 length equals 13 residues. Germline CDR1 and CDR2: SNHLY and FYNNEI. CDR3 sequence reads: CASMVRMNTEAFF. For the CDR3, the DNA is TGTGCCAGCATGGTCAGGATGAACACTGAAGCTTTCTTT.

Relative to its sample, this clonotype is medium-sized. The gene calls are TRBV20-1 and TRBJ2-1; 14 nucleotides match TRBD2. From germline, CDR1 is DFQATT and CDR2 SNEGSKA (reference sequence). With V trimmed by 5 bases and J by 9 bases, 12 bases remained unmatched. The length of the CDR3 is 16 residues. The CDR3 protein is CSAPPEGLAGVVEQFF. The CDR3, as DNA: TGCAGTGCTCCCCCCGAGGGACTAGCGGGAGTAGTTGAGCAGTTCTTC.

This clonotype was picked up many times. The CDR3 sequence: CASSPAGRPNYGYTF. DNA of the CDR3: TGTGCCAGCAGTCCGGCAGGGCGCCCTAACTATGGCTACACCTTC. The V and J genes are TRBV12-3 or TRBV12-4 and TRBJ1-2; perhaps TRBD1 as D (5 bases). Trimming removed 5 bases from V and 0 bases from J, with 13 bases in between. This CDR3 is 15 amino acids long.

This clonotype was found many times. The CDR3 spells CASSLEETQYF. In DNA form, the CDR3 reads TGTGCCAGCAGTTTAGAAGAGACCCAGTACTTC. The chain uses TRBV12-3 or TRBV12-4 and TRBJ2-5; unclear D gene. This CDR3 has 11 amino acids. The V and J ends lost 1 base and 3 bases respectively, with 0 bases between them.

Relative to its sample, this clonotype is medium-sized. The chain employs TRBV10-3 and TRBJ2-2; a possible D gene is TRBD2 (6 bases). The CDR3 is made up of 13 amino acids. Between the trimmed V and J ends, which lost 6 bases and 8 bases, there was a span of 13 bases. The germline V gene has CDR1 ENHRY and CDR2 SYGVKD. In DNA, the CDR3 is TGTGCCATCAGGTTATTAGCGGAAGGGGAGCTGTTTTTT. Translated: CAIRLLAEGELFF.

The chain joins TRBV6-5 to TRBJ2-1; perhaps TRBD2 as D (5 bases). The CDR3 totals 16 residues. V was shortened by 2 bases and J by 4 bases, with 15 bases between the two germline ends. From germline, CDR1 is MNHEY and CDR2 SVGAGI. The DNA of the CDR3 is TGTGCCAGCAGTTACGGGGTGGGAGACGGTTACAATGAGCAGTTCTTC. It codes for CASSYGVGDGYNEQFF.

This clonotype was seen ten or more times. The CDR3 region is CSVEGQGHEQFF. CDR3 DNA sequence: TGCAGCGTTGAAGGGCAGGGCCATGAGCAGTTCTTC. V is TRBV29-1 and J is TRBJ2-1; TRBD1 is a possible D gene (5 bases). CDR3 size: 12 residues. V dropped 1 base and J dropped 8 bases, with 9 bases sitting between them. Germline V gene lookup returns CDR1 SQVTM and CDR2 ANQGSEA.

This clonotype was seen repeatedly, ten times or more. The rearrangement links TRBV5-1 to TRBJ2-5, with 8 nucleotides matching TRBD1. CDR3 length equals 16 residues. V dropped 0 bases and J dropped 5; count of bases not matched to a gene: 9. The germline gives CDR1 SGHRS, CDR2 YFSETQ. The CDR3 bases are TGCGCCAGCAGCTTGGCTCAGGGGGCAGATATGGAGACCCAGTACTTC. This encodes CASSLAQGADMETQYF. Drawing the rest from reference TRBV5-1 and TRBJ2-5, the complete variable domain is KAGVTQTPRYLIKTRGQQVTLSCSPISGHRSVSWYQQTPGQGLQFLFEYFSETQRNKGNFPGRFSGRQFSNSRSEMNVSTLELGDSALYLCASSLAQGADMETQYFGPGTRLLVL.

This clonotype was recorded many times. This chain connects TRBV29-1 to TRBJ1-2; no clear D. The CDR3 has 12 residues. The V and J ends lost 0 bases and 7 bases respectively, with 9 bases between them. CDR1 is SQVTM and CDR2 is ANQGSEA in the germline V gene. In nucleotides, the CDR3 is TGCAGCGTTGAAGAGGGAGAAGCTGGCTACACCTTC. This codes for CSVEEGEAGYTF.

The chain recombines TRBV6-5 with TRBJ1-6; 9 bases fit TRBD1. CDR3 length equals 15 residues. Trimming cost V 0 bases and J 7 bases; bases outside gene matches: 1. CDR1 is MNHEY, CDR2 SVGAGI, per germline. The CDR3, as DNA: TGTGCCAGCAGTTACTCGGGGACAGGGAATTCACCCCTCCACTTT. Encoded protein: CASSYSGTGNSPLHF.

Only a few counts were recorded for this clonotype. A much larger clone lies one base from this, so it may be a read error. J is TRBJ2-7 and V is TRBV7-6; D unclear. The CDR3 consists of 14 residues. Germline CDR1 SGHVS, CDR2 FNYEAQ. The CDR3 region has the DNA TGTGTCAGCAGCTTAGATCGCTACTCCTACGAGCAGTACTTC. Protein sequence: CVSSLDRYSYEQYF.